Below, 14 T cell receptor beta chains from the same sample are listed, as sequenced in a study of T cell responses to AZD1222 COVID-19 vaccine. Measured with immunoSEQ multiplex PCR; TCRdb has only the in-frame clones, and not every one. This table holds roughly 150,000 clones, around 85% found once. The input for sequencing was peripheral blood, taken 28 days after the second AZD1222 dose. All receptors come from an adult who received the AZD1222 COVID-19 vaccine.

J is TRBJ1-5 and V is TRBV7-2, with D uncertain. Between the trimmed V and J ends, which lost 1 base and 5 bases, there was a span of 9 bases. Germline V gives CDR1 SGHTA, CDR2 FQGNSA. The CDR3 contains 14 residues. CDR3 DNA: TGTGCCAGCAGCTTAGTCGCTCTCTATCAGCCCCAGCATTTT. Its protein product is CASSLVALYQPQHF.

V and J are TRBV19 and TRBJ2-2; tentatively, D is TRBD1 (5 bases). This CDR3 comprises 14 residues. CDR1 and CDR2 from the germline V gene are LNHDA and SQIVND (reference sequence). Deletions cut 7 bases from V and 3 bases from J, with 12 bases between. CDR3: CASIRALDTGELFF. The CDR3 DNA reads as TGTGCCAGTATCAGGGCGTTAGACACCGGGGAGCTGTTTTTT.

This sequence joins TRBV19 and TRBJ1-4; the D gene is possibly TRBD1 (5 bases). In germline, CDR1 is LNHDA, CDR2 SQIVND (reference sequence). V lost 3 bases to trimming and J lost 4 bases, with 12 bases between them. The CDR3 loop spans 15 amino acids. The CDR3 coding sequence is TGTGCCAGTAGTATCGGAGGGGCCATTAATGAAAAACTGTTTTTT. Translating it yields CASSIGGAINEKLFF.

V usage is TRBV18 and J usage is TRBJ2-3; D uncertain. From germline, CDR1 is KGHSH and CDR2 LQKENI. The germline V and J ends were trimmed by 5 bases and 6 bases, with 15 bases remaining between them. This CDR3 contains 14 residues. The CDR3 DNA follows: TGTGCCAGCTCAGCCCAAGGATCTAAGGATACGCAGTATTTT. It is translated as CASSAQGSKDTQYF.

This clone was counted a single time. This chain connects TRBV5-4 to TRBJ1-1; D is unclear. Germline V gene lookup returns CDR1 SGHNT and CDR2 YYREEE (reference sequence). The V end lost 2 bases, the J end lost 2 bases, and 4 bases lay between the germline ends. This CDR3 contains 12 residues. The CDR3 sequence is CASSFINTEAFF. In DNA form, the CDR3 reads TGTGCCAGCAGCTTCATAAACACTGAAGCTTTCTTT.

The chain carries TRBV9 and TRBJ2-3; 7 bases are shared with TRBD1. Germline V gene data show CDR1 as SGDLS and CDR2 as YYNGEE. V dropped 5 bases and J dropped 0; count of bases not matched to a gene: 6. This CDR3 comprises 15 residues. The CDR3 nucleotides are TGTGCCAGCAGTGCACCGGGACAGAGCACAGATACGCAGTATTTT. Residues: CASSAPGQSTDTQYF.

This chain joins TRBV7-9 and TRBJ1-1, with D unclear. The germline V gene has CDR1 SEHNR and CDR2 FQNEAQ (reference sequence). This CDR3 contains 13 residues. V lost 2 bases, J lost 5 bases, and 9 bases lay in between. CDR3 in amino acids: CASSLTVRTEAFF. The DNA of the CDR3 is TGTGCCAGCAGCTTAACGGTTAGGACTGAAGCTTTCTTT.

V is TRBV12-5 and J is TRBJ2-2; 15 bases agree with TRBD2. Per the germline V gene, CDR1 is LGHNT and CDR2 is FRNRAP. This CDR3 is 21 amino acids long. J gave up 3 bases and V 0 bases, and 11 bases lay outside the gene matches. The CDR3 nucleotides are TGTGCTAGTGGTTTGGTAACGGGAGGACTAGCGGGGGGGCGTCACACCGGGGAGCTGTTTTTT. Its translation: CASGLVTGGLAGGRHTGELFF. The complete variable domain, with remaining parts taken from reference TRBV12-5 and TRBJ2-2, reads DARVTQTPRHKVTEMGQEVTMRCQPILGHNTVFWYRQTMMQGLELLAYFRNRAPLDDSGMPKDRFSAEMPDATLATLKIQPSEPRDSAVYFCASGLVTGGLAGGRHTGELFFGEGSRLTVL.

The chain couples TRBV18 to TRBJ2-5, with TRBD1 identical over 7 bases. The V segment lost 5 bases and the J segment 1 base; nucleotides outside the gene matches: 1. The germline V gene has CDR1 KGHSH and CDR2 LQKENI. This CDR3 spans 13 amino acids. As DNA, the CDR3 is TGTGCCAGCTCAGGGACAGCCCAAGAGACCCAGTACTTC. Amino acids: CASSGTAQETQYF.

This chain connects TRBV10-1 to TRBJ2-7, with D possibly being TRBD1 (6 bases). Germline CDR1 reads WNHNN; CDR2 reads SYGVQD (reference sequence). V shed 3 bases and J shed 6 bases, with 15 bases lying between them. The CDR3 extends over 14 amino acids. CDR3: CASSETGSNSEQYF. CDR3 DNA: TGCGCCAGCAGTGAAACAGGGAGTAACTCCGAGCAGTACTTC.

The genes are TRBV18 and TRBJ1-1; 12 bases fit TRBD1. V dropped 4 bases and J dropped 1; count of bases not matched to a gene: 7. The CDR3 consists of 17 residues. Germline CDR1 KGHSH, CDR2 LQKENI. The CDR3 DNA reads TGTGCCAGCTCACGAGGGGGACAGGGGGCCGGGAACACTGAAGCTTTCTTT. Encoded protein: CASSRGGQGAGNTEAFF.

The chain has TRBV6-5 and TRBJ1-5, with TRBD1 as a possible D gene (5 bases). The length of the CDR3 is 14 residues. V was clipped by 4 bases and J by 2 bases, with 9 bases between them. CDR1 is MNHEY, CDR2 SVGAGI, per germline. The CDR3 nucleotides are TGTGCCAGCAGTTTGGTCAGGGGCAATCAGCCCCAGCATTTT. It codes for CASSLVRGNQPQHF.

This clone was recorded a few times. The chain carries TRBV19 and TRBJ1-5, with TRBD1 identical over 7 bases. V shed 7 bases and J 0 bases; nucleotides not matched to a gene: 27. Germline V gene data show CDR1 as LNHDA and CDR2 as SQIVND (reference sequence). The CDR3 runs to 22 residues. CDR3 sequence reads: CASTQRSDRARGIRYSNQPQHF. CDR3 DNA: TGTGCCAGTACCCAGAGGTCAGACAGGGCACGTGGAATAAGATATAGCAATCAGCCCCAGCATTTT.

CDR3: CASSKGTYGYTF. The CDR3 DNA is TGTGCCAGCAGCAAAGGGACGTATGGCTACACCTTC. J is TRBJ1-2 and V is TRBV6-5, with a tentative D call TRBD1 (5 bases). The V and J ends lost 6 bases and 5 bases respectively, with 10 bases between them. Germline V gives CDR1 MNHEY, CDR2 SVGAGI. The CDR3 runs 12 residues.